This TCR beta chain was found in a study of blood T cell repertoires in COVID-19. As for the study in general: T cells, B-cell-depleted T cells, or PBMCs supplied cDNA or gDNA.

The CDR3 runs 13 residues. Germline-derived CDR1 and CDR2 are MNHEY and SVGEGT. The ends were cut back, 2 bases at V and 4 bases at J, with 8 bases in the middle. The assay was immunoSEQ multiplex PCR, and TCRdb's table has in-frame clones only and misses some. This table has 250,000 to 350,000 clones, about four fifths appearing once. The chain uses TRBV6-2 or TRBV6-3 and TRBJ1-1; D is ambiguous. Sequenced sample: peripheral blood. This sequence originates from a person aged 65 to 85 with COVID-19, enrolled during active disease. The CDR3 region has the DNA TGTGCCAGCAGTTACGCCCACAGCACTGAAGCTTTCTTT. This sequence encodes CASSYAHSTEAFF.